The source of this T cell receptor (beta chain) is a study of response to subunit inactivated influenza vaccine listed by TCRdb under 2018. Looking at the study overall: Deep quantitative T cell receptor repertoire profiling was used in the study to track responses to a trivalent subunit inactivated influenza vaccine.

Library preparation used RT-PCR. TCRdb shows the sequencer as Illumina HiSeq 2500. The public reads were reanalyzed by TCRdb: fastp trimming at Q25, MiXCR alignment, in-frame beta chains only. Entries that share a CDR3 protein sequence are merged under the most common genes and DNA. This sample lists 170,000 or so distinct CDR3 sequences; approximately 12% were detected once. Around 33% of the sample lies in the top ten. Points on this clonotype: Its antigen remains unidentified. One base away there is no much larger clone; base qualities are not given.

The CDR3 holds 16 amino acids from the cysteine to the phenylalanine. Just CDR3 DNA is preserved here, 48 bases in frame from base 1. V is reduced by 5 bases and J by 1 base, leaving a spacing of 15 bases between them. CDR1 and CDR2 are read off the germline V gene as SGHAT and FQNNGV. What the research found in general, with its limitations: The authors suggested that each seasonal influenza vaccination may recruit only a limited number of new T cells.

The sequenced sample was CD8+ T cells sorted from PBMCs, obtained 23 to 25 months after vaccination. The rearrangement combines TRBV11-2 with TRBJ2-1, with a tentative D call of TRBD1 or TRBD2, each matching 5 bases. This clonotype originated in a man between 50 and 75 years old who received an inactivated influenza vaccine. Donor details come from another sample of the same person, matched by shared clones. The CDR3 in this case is CASSLLGTSSYNEQFF. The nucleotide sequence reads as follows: TGTGCCAGCAGCCTACTAGGGACCTCTTCCTACAATGAGCAGTTCTTC.